The 22 T cell receptor beta chains below were found in one sample sequenced in a study of blood T cell repertoires in COVID-19. Only in-frame clones appear in the TCRdb table, and some are missing; sequencing was by immunoSEQ multiplex PCR. The sample has about 170,000 clones, approximately 88% seen once. The specimen sequenced was peripheral blood. These receptors were taken from a woman aged 55-69 years with acute or convalescent COVID-19.

The V and J genes are TRBV3-1 (or the pseudogene TRBV3-2) and TRBJ1-2; D possibly corresponds to TRBD1 (6 bases). The V gene's germline CDR1 is LGHDT and CDR2 YNNKEL (reference sequence). V gave up 2 bases and J gave up 8 bases, with 15 bases separating them. The CDR3 is 14 amino acids. The CDR3 DNA reads TGTGCCAGCAGCCAACCCGTACAGGGTCTCGGCTACACCTTC. It codes for CASSQPVQGLGYTF.

This clone showed up just a few times. J is TRBJ2-7 and V is TRBV6-5, with TRBD1 matching over 10 bases. This CDR3 has 14 amino acids. V dropped 6 bases and J dropped 4; count of bases not matched to a gene: 6. In germline, CDR1 is MNHEY, CDR2 SVGAGI. The CDR3 bases are TGTGCCAGCAGCCGGACAGGGGGAAAATACGAGCAGTACTTC. This codes for CASSRTGGKYEQYF.

The chain combines TRBV19 with TRBJ2-1; 13 nucleotides line up with TRBD2. The CDR3 covers 21 residues. J gave up 5 bases and V 0 bases, and 16 bases lay outside the gene matches. Germline-derived CDR1 and CDR2 are LNHDA and SQIVND (reference sequence). The CDR3 spells CASSIEARTSGGGPRNNEQFF. Here the CDR3 DNA reads TGTGCCAGTAGTATAGAGGCACGGACTAGCGGGGGAGGCCCCCGAAACAATGAGCAGTTCTTC.

Here the CDR3 DNA reads TGTGCCAGCAGCTTAGCCCATTCCTACGAGCAGTACTTC. This translates into CASSLAHSYEQYF. The chain carries TRBV7-8 and TRBJ2-7; no definite D call. V was cut by 0 bases and J by 1 base, with 4 bases left in between. The CDR3 consists of 13 residues. Germline-derived CDR1 and CDR2 are SGHVS and FQNEAQ.

The V and J genes are TRBV6-5 and TRBJ1-5, with a weak D call TRBD1 (6 bases). Trimming pared 6 bases from V and 7 bases from J, leaving 16 bases between. Germline CDR1 reads MNHEY; CDR2 reads SVGAGI. The CDR3 is 14 residues long. The CDR3 DNA reads as TGTGCCAGCAGCTCAGACAGGACGGGACAGCCCCAGCATTTT. It translates to CASSSDRTGQPQHF.

The rearrangement uses TRBV4-1 and TRBJ1-6; the D is unclear. V was clipped by 1 base and J by 7 bases, with 11 bases between them. CDR1 and CDR2 from the germline V gene are MGHRA and YSYEKL. CDR3 size: 15 residues. CDR3 sequence reads: CASSQAPFRNSPLHF. As DNA, the CDR3 is TGCGCCAGCAGCCAAGCACCGTTCAGGAATTCACCCCTCCACTTT.

The chain uses TRBV6-5 and TRBJ1-5; weak D call: TRBD1 (6 bases). The CDR3 has 15 residues. Germline assignment: CDR1 MNHEY and CDR2 SVGAGI. Trimming took 5 bases from V and 0 from J, leaving 11 bases between them. The CDR3 DNA follows: TGTGCCAGCAGTAGGACAGCAAGTAGCAATCAGCCCCAGCATTTT. This sequence encodes CASSRTASSNQPQHF.

V is TRBV29-1 and J is TRBJ2-1; D is unresolved. With 4 bases removed from V and 0 bases from J, the gap between germline ends came to 13 bases. Germline V gene data show CDR1 as SQVTM and CDR2 as ANQGSEA. This CDR3 contains 15 residues. The CDR3 bases are TGCAGCGTTGTGGTGGGCCTGAGCTCCTACAATGAGCAGTTCTTC. Amino acid sequence: CSVVVGLSSYNEQFF.

The CDR3 nucleotides read TGTGCCAGCAGCTCCCCCCGAGTGCAGCGGGGGGGCGGGGAGCTGTTTTTT. It codes for CASSSPRVQRGGGELFF. The J gene is TRBJ2-2, the V gene TRBV7-2; the match to TRBD2 covers 10 bases. The length of the CDR3 is 17 residues. Looked up from germline, CDR1 is SGHTA and CDR2 is FQGNSA. J lost 7 bases, V lost 4 bases, and 12 bases had no gene match.

This clone was counted between two and nine times. For the CDR3, the DNA is TGTGCCAGCTCAGACAGGGGGAATGAGCAGTTCTTC. Protein sequence: CASSDRGNEQFF. The rearrangement joins TRBV6-5 to TRBJ2-1; TRBD1 matches at 9 bases. Germline V gene sequence: CDR1 MNHEY, CDR2 SVGAGI. The CDR3 has 12 amino acids. The V segment lost 8 bases and the J segment 7 bases; nucleotides outside the gene matches: 3.

This clone was observed a single time. The V and J genes are TRBV27 and TRBJ1-1, with D perhaps TRBD1 (6 bases). Trimming left V 5 bases short and J 5 bases short, with 21 bases between. Germline lookup yields CDR1 MNHEY and CDR2 SMNVEV (reference sequence). CDR3 size: 16 residues. The CDR3 sequence is CASSPPSRGGGTEAFF. CDR3 nucleotides: TGTGCCAGCAGTCCCCCCAGCAGGGGCGGTGGGACTGAAGCTTTCTTT.

This clone was detected once. This chain uses TRBV28 with TRBJ1-4; D gene uncertain. V was cut by 3 bases and J by 2 bases, with 7 bases left in between. The CDR3 consists of 14 residues. From germline, CDR1 is MDHEN and CDR2 SYDVKM. CDR3 residues: CASSFVGTNEKLFF. CDR3 nucleotides: TGTGCCAGCAGTTTTGTTGGCACTAATGAAAAACTGTTTTTT.

The rearrangement joins TRBV11-3 to TRBJ2-5, with TRBD1 matching 7 bases. V shed 6 bases, J shed 4 bases, and the junction held 8 bases outside the gene matches. CDR3 size: 14 residues. The germline V gene has CDR1 SGHNT and CDR2 YENEEA. This CDR3 reads CASSPPGQIETQYF. CDR3 sequence (DNA): TGTGCCAGCAGTCCACCGGGACAGATAGAGACCCAGTACTTC.

The V gene is TRBV15, the J gene TRBJ1-6, with D possibly being TRBD1 (5 bases). This CDR3 contains 14 residues. Germline values: CDR1 LNHNV, CDR2 YYDKDF (reference sequence). V was clipped by 4 bases and J by 10 bases, with 14 bases between them. The CDR3, as DNA: TGTGCCACCAGCATTAAGGGGAAGAACTCACCCCTCCACTTT. Encoded protein: CATSIKGKNSPLHF.

V usage is TRBV2 and J usage is TRBJ1-2; 7 bases are a match to TRBD1. Germline V gene lookup returns CDR1 SNHLY and CDR2 FYNNEI. This CDR3 is built from 13 residues. With 6 bases clipped from V and 5 bases from J, the junction kept 6 bases outside the gene matches. The CDR3 protein is CASSAGTEYGYTF. CDR3 in DNA: TGTGCCAGCAGCGCCGGGACAGAGTATGGCTACACCTTC.

The gene calls are TRBV18 and TRBJ1-4; 9 bases match TRBD1. This CDR3 region has 17 residues. CDR1 is KGHSH and CDR2 is LQKENI in the germline V gene. The V gene end was trimmed by 2 bases and the J gene end by 0 bases; junction bases not matched to a gene: 4. CDR3 sequence reads: CASSPLGQGTTNEKLFF. The CDR3 nucleotides read TGTGCCAGCTCACCATTAGGACAGGGGACAACTAATGAAAAACTGTTTTTT.

In its sample, this clone was seen once. CDR3 amino acids: CASSSNARAGGNYGYTF. CDR3 in DNA: TGTGCCAGCAGCTCGAATGCCAGGGCAGGGGGCAACTATGGCTACACCTTC. V and J are TRBV7-9 and TRBJ1-2; 8 nucleotides agree with TRBD1. Germline V CDR1 and CDR2: SEHNR, FQNEAQ (reference sequence). The CDR3 runs to 17 residues. After removal of 4 bases from V and 2 bases from J, the junction contained 12 bases not matched to a gene.

This chain links TRBV24-1 with TRBJ2-5; D is possibly TRBD2 (6 bases). The germline V gene encodes CDR1 KGHDR and CDR2 SFDVKD. V lost 6 bases to trimming and J lost 2 bases, with 12 bases between them. This CDR3 is 14 amino acids long. The CDR3 nucleotides read TGTGCCACCAGTCGGAGGGGCGTGCAAGAGACCCAGTACTTC. This sequence encodes CATSRRGVQETQYF.

The chain couples TRBV4-2 to TRBJ1-4, with 7 nucleotides matching TRBD1. The V and J ends lost 0 bases and 5 bases, in that order; junction bases with no gene match: 6. Looked up from germline, CDR1 is LGHNA and CDR2 is YNFKEQ. CDR3 size: 16 residues. The CDR3 here is CASSQDGDSLNEKLFF. The CDR3 DNA reads TGTGCCAGCAGCCAAGATGGGGACAGCTTGAATGAAAAACTGTTTTTT.

CDR3 protein: CASRATGSGELFF. CDR3 bases: TGCGCCAGCAGAGCTACAGGGTCCGGGGAGCTGTTTTTT. The genes are TRBV10-1 and TRBJ2-2; the D gene is possibly TRBD1 (6 bases). Germline CDR1 is WNHNN and CDR2 is SYGVQD (reference sequence). Trimming cost V 6 bases and J 6 bases, with 11 bases left between them. The CDR3 covers 13 residues.

V gene TRBV28 combines with J gene TRBJ1-2; unclear D gene. This CDR3 spans 12 amino acids. V gave up 3 bases and J gave up 5 bases, with 7 bases separating them. The V gene's germline CDR1 is MDHEN and CDR2 SYDVKM. The CDR3 reads CASSFSRYGYTF. The CDR3 nucleotides read TGTGCCAGCAGTTTTTCGCGGTATGGCTACACCTTC.

The CDR3 reads CASSLFGTGLNQPQHF. CDR3 nucleotide sequence: TGTGCCAGTAGTCTTTTCGGGACAGGACTCAATCAGCCCCAGCATTTT. The V call is TRBV19, the J call TRBJ1-5, with 8 bases fitting TRBD1. V gave up 5 bases and J gave up 3 bases; unmatched junction bases: 9. This CDR3 region has 16 residues. Germline values: CDR1 LNHDA, CDR2 SQIVND (reference sequence).